The 28 T cell receptor beta chains reported below all come from one sample, sequenced in a study of cytomegalovirus exposure and HLA in healthy donors. This PCR relied on a set of 60 Vbeta primers and 13 Jbeta primers. The protocol was immunoSEQ multiplex PCR, while the TCRdb copy is restricted to in-frame clones and leaves out a portion. This sample has under 200,000 clones, with approximately 73% found just once. The sequenced sample was PBMCs. The receptors stem from a man in his forties or fifties in good health and CMV-seronegative.

The rearrangement uses TRBV28 and TRBJ1-2; D ambiguous. Looked up from germline, CDR1 is MDHEN and CDR2 is SYDVKM. CDR3 length: 13 residues. Trimming cost V 2 bases and J 7 bases, with 11 bases left between them. CDR3 residues: CASSLLTGSGYTF. The CDR3, as DNA: TGTGCCAGCAGTTTACTTACCGGGTCTGGCTACACCTTC.

The genes are TRBV2 and TRBJ1-5; D is possibly TRBD1 (6 bases). The CDR3 spans 16 residues. Per the germline V gene, CDR1 is SNHLY and CDR2 is FYNNEI. The germline V and J ends were trimmed by 2 bases and 0 bases, with 11 bases remaining between them. CDR3: CASSERQGPSNQPQHF. The CDR3 DNA reads as TGTGCCAGCAGTGAACGGCAGGGGCCTAGCAATCAGCCCCAGCATTTT.

This clone appeared a single time. The identical CDR3 is also encoded by other nucleotide sequences in the sample. This chain links TRBV2 with TRBJ1-2; D might be TRBD1 (5 bases). Germline-derived CDR1 and CDR2 are SNHLY and FYNNEI. This CDR3 comprises 13 residues. Trimming shortened V by 4 bases and J by 8 bases, and 14 bases separated the two germline ends. CDR3 residues: CASSGQGSGGYTF. CDR3 nucleotides: TGTGCCAGCAGTGGGCAGGGTTCAGGGGGCTACACCTTC.

The chain uses TRBV5-1 and TRBJ1-6; 8 bases line up with TRBD1. The CDR3 is made up of 16 amino acids. V shed 1 base and J 7 bases; nucleotides not matched to a gene: 7. Germline V CDR1 and CDR2: SGHRS, YFSETQ. CDR3 loop: CASSLFPGQGNSPLHF. Here the CDR3 DNA reads TGCGCCAGCAGCTTGTTCCCCGGACAGGGCAATTCACCCCTCCACTTT.

This clone was counted a single time. The J gene is TRBJ2-7, the V gene TRBV7-8, with D possibly TRBD2 on 6 matching bases. There are 14 residues in the CDR3. Deletions cut 3 bases from V and 3 bases from J, with 12 bases between. The germline V gene encodes CDR1 SGHVS and CDR2 FQNEAQ. The CDR3 sequence: CASSFRDSIYEQYF. The CDR3 DNA is TGTGCCAGCAGCTTCCGGGACTCCATCTACGAGCAGTACTTC.

The chain uses TRBV27 and TRBJ2-1; 12 bases line up with TRBD2. Germline assignment: CDR1 MNHEY and CDR2 SMNVEV (reference sequence). After removal of 6 bases from V and 0 bases from J, the junction contained 9 bases not matched to a gene. This CDR3 region has 18 residues. CDR3: CASSKGLAGGSSYNEQFF. DNA for the CDR3: TGTGCCAGCAGCAAGGGGCTAGCGGGGGGGAGCTCCTACAATGAGCAGTTCTTC.

This clone was detected only a few times. The rearrangement joins TRBV7-3 to TRBJ2-7; 9 bases map to TRBD1. The CDR3 loop spans 13 amino acids. Trimming took 5 bases from V and 6 from J; bases not matched to a gene: 5. Germline CDR1 reads SGHTA; CDR2 reads FQGTGA. The CDR3 DNA sequence: TGTGCCAGCAGCCAGGGACAGGGAACCGAGCAGTACTTC. This sequence encodes CASSQGQGTEQYF. Drawing the rest from reference TRBV7-3 and TRBJ2-7, the complete variable domain is GAGVSQTPSNKVTEKGKYVELRCDPISGHTALYWYRQSLGQGPEFLIYFQGTGAADDSGLPNDRFFAVRPEGSVSTLKIQRTERGDSAVYLCASSQGQGTEQYFGPGTRLTVT.

This clone has just a few counts. The chain combines TRBV6-1 with TRBJ2-5, with D possibly matching TRBD1 (6 bases). This CDR3 is 15 amino acids long. Germline V lookup: CDR1 MNHNS, CDR2 SASEGT. V lost 5 bases and J 9 bases, leaving 22 bases between the germline ends. CDR3 bases: TGTGCCAGCAGTCCGAGGACAGCCTTGGCGGAGGCCCAGTACTTC. It translates to CASSPRTALAEAQYF.

The V and J genes are TRBV2 and TRBJ2-1, with 12 bases lining up with TRBD1. There are 15 residues in the CDR3. V shed 4 bases, J shed 10 bases, and the junction held 8 bases outside the gene matches. Per germline, CDR1 SNHLY and CDR2 FYNNEI. CDR3 region: CASSGPGQGAGEQFF. The CDR3 nucleotides are TGTGCCAGCAGTGGGCCGGGACAGGGGGCTGGGGAGCAGTTCTTC.

The chain employs TRBV2 and TRBJ1-1; 7 bases agree with TRBD1. Trimming at V came to 7 bases and at J to 1 base, leaving 9 bases not matched to a gene. In germline, CDR1 is SNHLY, CDR2 FYNNEI. The CDR3 sequence is 15 residues long. The CDR3: CASTKISGGNTEAFF. CDR3 bases: TGTGCCAGCACCAAAATTTCAGGGGGGAACACTGAAGCTTTCTTT.

This clone was recorded a few times. The CDR3 here is CASSERRTGEGYTF. Written as DNA, the CDR3 is TGTGCCAGCAGTGAAAGGAGGACAGGGGAAGGCTACACCTTC. V usage is TRBV6-1 and J usage is TRBJ1-2, with TRBD1 matching over 9 bases. CDR1 and CDR2 from the germline V gene are MNHNS and SASEGT. V was clipped by 2 bases and J by 8 bases; unmatched bases: 6. This CDR3 contains 14 residues.

Concerning this clone itself: Other DNA sequences in the same sample also yield this CDR3. V gene TRBV4-2 combines with J gene TRBJ2-6; 8 bases are shared with TRBD1. Germline V CDR1 and CDR2: LGHNA, YNFKEQ. The CDR3 runs 19 residues. V was pared by 0 bases and J by 0 bases, with 7 bases of the junction left unmatched. For the CDR3, the DNA is TGTGCCAGCAGCCAAGAGCCCCCGGGACAGGACTCTGGGGCCAACGTCCTGACTTTC. This sequence encodes CASSQEPPGQDSGANVLTF.

V is TRBV7-2 and J is TRBJ1-3, with 7 nucleotides matching TRBD1. V shed 0 bases and J 4 bases; nucleotides not matched to a gene: 3. This CDR3 comprises 15 residues. Germline lookup yields CDR1 SGHTA and CDR2 FQGNSA. The CDR3 DNA sequence: TGTGCCAGCAGCTTAGCCAGGGGGTCCGGAAACACCATATATTTT. Amino acids: CASSLARGSGNTIYF.

This clone was counted between two and nine times. The genes are TRBV6-5 and TRBJ1-1; maybe TRBD1 (6 bases). Between the trimmed V and J ends, which lost 2 bases and 10 bases, there was a span of 23 bases. This CDR3 has 16 residues. CDR1 is MNHEY and CDR2 is SVGAGI in the germline V gene. DNA for the CDR3: TGTGCCAGCAGTTACGGGAGCCAGGGTCAGGGGTATGCAGCTTTCTTT. Amino acids: CASSYGSQGQGYAAFF.

The chain employs TRBV5-6 and TRBJ1-2; 9 bases align to TRBD1. Germline lookup yields CDR1 SGHDT and CDR2 YYEEEE. Trimming cost V 4 bases and J 0 bases; bases outside gene matches: 7. The CDR3 is 16 amino acids. The CDR3 loop reads CASSPRTGATNYGYTF. The CDR3 bases are TGTGCCAGCAGCCCTCGGACAGGGGCAACTAACTATGGCTACACCTTC.

The chain is built from TRBV5-6 and TRBJ2-1, with 10 nucleotides matching TRBD2. J lost 8 bases, V lost 0 bases, and 8 bases had no gene match. CDR3 length: 16 residues. Germline-derived CDR1 and CDR2 are SGHDT and YYEEEE. This CDR3 reads CASSLVPAGGPYEQFF. The CDR3 DNA sequence: TGTGCCAGCAGCTTGGTTCCAGCGGGGGGGCCCTATGAGCAGTTCTTC.

This chain links TRBV5-4 with TRBJ1-2, with 10 bases matching TRBD1. The length of the CDR3 is 16 residues. The germline gives CDR1 SGHNT, CDR2 YYREEE (reference sequence). Trimming cost V 0 bases and J 4 bases; bases outside gene matches: 6. The CDR3 here is CASSLAGGQGSYGYTF. The DNA for the CDR3 is TGTGCCAGCAGCTTGGCCGGGGGACAGGGGTCCTATGGCTACACCTTC.

The V and J genes are TRBV5-6 and TRBJ1-2, with 8 bases that match TRBD1. The CDR3 extends over 13 amino acids. Trimming at V came to 4 bases and at J to 3 bases, leaving 2 bases not matched to a gene. Germline lookup yields CDR1 SGHDT and CDR2 YYEEEE. DNA for the CDR3: TGTGCCAGCAGCCCGGACAGGGACTATGGCTACACCTTC. This gives the protein CASSPDRDYGYTF.

The V gene is TRBV9, the J gene TRBJ1-1; perhaps TRBD1 as D (6 bases). The germline V gene encodes CDR1 SGDLS and CDR2 YYNGEE. This CDR3 has 13 residues. Trimming removed 0 bases from V and 7 bases from J, with 10 bases in between. The CDR3 DNA reads as TGTGCCAGCAGCGTAGGGGGGGGCAGTGAAGCTTTCTTT. Protein: CASSVGGGSEAFF.

This clone was counted between two and nine times. The CDR3 DNA sequence: TGCGCCAGCAGCCAAGGCCGGGACAGCCTCTCCTACGAGCAGTACTTC. Translation gives CASSQGRDSLSYEQYF. The V call is TRBV4-1, the J call TRBJ2-7, with TRBD1 identical over 7 bases. V trimming: 1 base; J trimming: 0 bases; junction bases outside the gene matches: 6. This CDR3 spans 16 amino acids. Germline CDR1 reads MGHRA; CDR2 reads YSYEKL.

This clone came up once. J is TRBJ2-4 and V is TRBV6-5; D call uncertain. Germline CDR1 MNHEY, CDR2 SVGAGI. The V and J ends lost 5 bases and 0 bases respectively, with 11 bases between them. CDR3 length equals 15 residues. This CDR3 is CASSTLSLAKNIQYF. CDR3 nucleotide sequence: TGTGCCAGCAGTACCCTGAGTCTAGCCAAAAACATTCAGTACTTC.

This chain connects TRBV19 to TRBJ2-3; 7 nucleotides match TRBD1. Germline values: CDR1 LNHDA, CDR2 SQIVND (reference sequence). Losses at the gene ends were 3 bases for V and 2 bases for J; bases not matched to a gene: 2. This CDR3 is built from 14 residues. CDR3 in DNA: TGTGCCAGTAGTATTGGACAGGCCACAGATACGCAGTATTTT. This codes for CASSIGQATDTQYF.

This clone was found a few times. V usage is TRBV5-1 and J usage is TRBJ2-2; D may be TRBD1 (5 bases). V gave up 1 base and J gave up 3 bases, with 10 bases separating them. The germline V gene has CDR1 SGHRS and CDR2 YFSETQ. The CDR3 is made up of 15 amino acids. CDR3 loop: CASSLQAGYTGELFF. As DNA, the CDR3 is TGCGCCAGCAGCTTGCAGGCAGGGTACACCGGGGAGCTGTTTTTT.

The rearrangement joins TRBV19 to TRBJ1-5, with a tentative D call TRBD1 (5 bases). The V end was cut by 3 bases, the J end by 6 bases, with 9 bases between. The CDR3 extends over 13 amino acids. Germline V gene sequence: CDR1 LNHDA, CDR2 SQIVND (reference sequence). This chain's CDR3 is CASSIGGGQPQHF. The CDR3 DNA follows: TGTGCCAGTAGTATCGGGGGGGGTCAGCCCCAGCATTTT.

The chain links TRBV19 to TRBJ1-4; D possibly corresponds to TRBD1 (6 bases). V lost 3 bases, J lost 8 bases, and 13 bases lay in between. Germline lookup yields CDR1 LNHDA and CDR2 SQIVND (reference sequence). The CDR3 is 14 residues long. CDR3 DNA: TGTGCCAGTAGTATGACAGGTGGAGAAGAAAAACTGTTTTTT. This codes for CASSMTGGEEKLFF.

The gene calls are TRBV10-3 and TRBJ2-5; possibly TRBD2 for D (5 bases). V shed 6 bases and J shed 4 bases, with 6 bases lying between them. CDR1 ENHRY and CDR2 SYGVKD come from the germline V gene. This CDR3 region has 11 residues. The CDR3 loop is CAISRGETQYF. CDR3 bases: TGTGCCATCAGCCGGGGAGAGACCCAGTACTTC.

The chain uses TRBV5-4 and TRBJ1-2, with D uncertain. This CDR3 contains 13 residues. Germline CDR1 is SGHNT and CDR2 is YYREEE (reference sequence). The germline V and J ends were trimmed by 2 bases and 7 bases, with 12 bases remaining between them. CDR3 nucleotide sequence: TGTGCCAGCAGCTTCTGGGTCAGCGCTGGCTACACCTTC. Residues: CASSFWVSAGYTF. The full variable domain, completed using reference TRBV5-4 and TRBJ1-2, is ETGVTQSPTHLIKTRGQQVTLRCSSQSGHNTVSWYQQALGQGPQFIFQYYREEENGRGNFPPRFSGLQFPNYSSELNVNALELDDSALYLCASSFWVSAGYTFGSGTRLTVV.

The V and J genes are TRBV7-2 and TRBJ2-2, with D possibly being TRBD2 (7 bases). Trimming removed 0 bases from V and 6 bases from J, with 11 bases in between. The germline V gene has CDR1 SGHTA and CDR2 FQGNSA. The CDR3 runs to 15 residues. CDR3 sequence: CASSLAGGRSGELFF. The CDR3 region has the DNA TGTGCCAGCAGCTTAGCGGGGGGGCGGTCCGGGGAGCTGTTTTTT.